These 5 T cell receptor beta chains came from one sample sequenced in a study of blood T cell repertoires in COVID-19. TCRdb's table, derived via immunoSEQ multiplex PCR, lists solely in-frame clones and lacks some. Among about 160,000 clones listed, roughly 73% were seen once. Input material: peripheral blood. Source of these receptors: a man aged 65 to 85 with acute or convalescent COVID-19.

V usage is TRBV11-2 and J usage is TRBJ1-5, with 9 nucleotides matching TRBD1. J gave up 11 bases and V 5 bases, and 10 bases lay outside the gene matches. This CDR3 region has 14 residues. Germline values: CDR1 SGHAT, CDR2 FQNNGV. Here the CDR3 reads CASSPQGQGSAQHF. CDR3 nucleotide sequence: TGTGCCAGCAGCCCCCAGGGACAGGGATCTGCCCAGCATTTT.

The chain joins TRBV3-1 (or the pseudogene TRBV3-2) to TRBJ1-6; 10 nucleotides line up with TRBD1. V was pared by 0 bases and J by 10 bases, with 9 bases of the junction left unmatched. CDR1 is LGHDT, CDR2 YNNKEL, per germline (reference sequence). The CDR3 is made up of 17 amino acids. The CDR3: CASSQDGTGVPGSPLHF. CDR3 nucleotide sequence: TGTGCCAGCAGCCAAGATGGGACAGGGGTTCCCGGATCACCCCTCCACTTT.

This clone was picked up a small number of times. The chain joins TRBV19 to TRBJ1-1; possible D gene TRBD1, 6 bases. Per the germline V gene, CDR1 is LNHDA and CDR2 is SQIVND (reference sequence). The CDR3 runs 15 residues. Trimming removed 3 bases from V and 7 bases from J, with 18 bases in between. The CDR3 DNA is TGTGCCAGTAGTATCCTTCTGGGGCAAGGGGGTGAAGCTTTCTTT. This gives the protein CASSILLGQGGEAFF.

The chain employs TRBV28 and TRBJ2-1, with 9 bases aligning to TRBD2. This CDR3 spans 17 amino acids. The V gene's germline CDR1 is MDHEN and CDR2 SYDVKM. With V trimmed by 6 bases and J by 7 bases, 16 bases remained unmatched. The CDR3 DNA follows: TGTGCCAGCAGCGGGGGAGAGGCTAGCGGGAAGCCGAATGAGCAGTTCTTC. It yields the protein CASSGGEASGKPNEQFF. The whole variable domain, remainder taken from reference TRBV28 and TRBJ2-1, is DVKVTQSSRYLVKRTGEKVFLECVQDMDHENMFWYRQDPGLGLRLIYFSYDVKMKEKGDIPEGYSVSREKKERFSLILESASTNQTSMYLCASSGGEASGKPNEQFFGPGTRLTVL.

This rearrangement joins TRBV6-4 to TRBJ1-6; D not resolved. CDR3 size: 13 residues. Germline values: CDR1 MRHNA, CDR2 SNTAGT. Trimming removed 3 bases at V and 7 bases at J, with 7 bases between. The CDR3 region is CASSDRGNSPLHF. The CDR3 DNA reads as TGTGCCAGCAGTGATCGAGGGAATTCACCCCTCCACTTT.